These 21 T cell receptor beta chains share one sample of origin, sequenced in a study of identical twins. MiXCR, applied by TCRdb to the 5' RACE reads, yields one record per CDR3 protein. The sample has about 470,000 distinct CDR3 sequences; roughly 26% are singletons. This same sample was also part of a study on T cells expressing NK-cell markers.

Sequencing was done on a sample of CD4+ T cells sorted from blood. The receptors here all came from a woman aged 18-30 years in good health.

This clonotype was seen a few times. The chain employs TRBV5-1 and TRBJ2-2; possibly TRBD1 or TRBD2 for D (5 bases each). This CDR3 spans 16 amino acids. Germline CDR1 and CDR2: SGHRS and YFSETQ. With 5 bases removed from V and 2 bases from J, the gap between germline ends came to 16 bases. As DNA, the CDR3 is TGCGCCAGCAGTACCCCGGGACCGATAAACACCGGGGAGCTGTTTTTT. It is translated as CASSTPGPINTGELFF.

The CDR3 is CASSPWGHGTYEQYF. The CDR3 DNA reads as TGTGCCAGCAGCCCCTGGGGACATGGGACCTACGAGCAGTACTTC. The chain employs TRBV12-3 or TRBV12-4 and TRBJ2-7, with a tentative D call TRBD1 (6 bases). CDR3 length equals 15 residues. The V and J ends lost 6 bases and 2 bases respectively, with 17 bases between them.

This clonotype was observed a handful of times. The rearrangement uses TRBV28 and TRBJ2-5, with D perhaps assigned TRBD1 or TRBD2 (6 bases each). Trimming left V 8 bases short and J 5 bases short, with 18 bases between. In germline, CDR1 is MDHEN, CDR2 SYDVKM. This CDR3 contains 14 residues. CDR3: CASLPGGGSETQYF. The CDR3 DNA reads as TGTGCCAGCCTTCCCGGAGGGGGGAGTGAGACCCAGTACTTC.

The V gene is TRBV7-2, the J gene TRBJ2-1, with TRBD2 matching 8 bases. J was trimmed by 8 bases and V by 6 bases; bases with no gene match: 12. From germline, CDR1 is SGHTA and CDR2 FQGNSA. The CDR3 has 15 residues. Here the CDR3 DNA reads TGTGCCAGCAGAAGGGAGCCGGGAGGGCGTCATGAGCAGTTCTTC. It is translated as CASRREPGGRHEQFF.

This clonotype was detected a few times. The chain combines TRBV20-1 with TRBJ2-2; D remains ambiguous. Per the germline V gene, CDR1 is DFQATT and CDR2 is SNEGSKA (reference sequence). This CDR3 spans 14 amino acids. Trimming left V 3 bases short and J 1 base short, with 9 bases between. In DNA form, the CDR3 reads TGCAGTGCTAGCCCTCTACAGAACACCGGGGAGCTGTTTTTT. Protein sequence: CSASPLQNTGELFF.

This clonotype was seen only a few times. The V call is TRBV18, the J call TRBJ2-1; 7 bases are shared with TRBD2. The length of the CDR3 is 15 residues. Trimming cost V 2 bases and J 5 bases; bases outside gene matches: 6. The germline gives CDR1 KGHSH, CDR2 LQKENI. The CDR3 loop reads CASSPKTSVNNEQFF. The CDR3 nucleotides read TGTGCCAGCTCACCAAAAACTAGCGTAAACAATGAGCAGTTCTTC.

The chain carries TRBV5-1 and TRBJ2-1; TRBD2 matches at 7 bases. This CDR3 has 15 residues. Per the germline V gene, CDR1 is SGHRS and CDR2 is YFSETQ. J gave up 5 bases and V 0 bases, and 5 bases lay outside the gene matches. The CDR3 bases are TGCGCCAGCAGCTTGGTAGCGGGTAAAAACAATGAGCAGTTCTTC. This translates into CASSLVAGKNNEQFF.

This clonotype was found a few times. The chain carries TRBV29-1 and TRBJ1-2, with 7 bases aligning to TRBD1. The J segment lost 3 bases and the V segment lost 0 bases, leaving 13 bases of the junction unmatched. Germline CDR1 SQVTM, CDR2 ANQGSEA. The length of the CDR3 is 17 residues. CDR3 residues: CSVEDPTRGGGDYGYTF. The CDR3 nucleotides are TGCAGCGTTGAAGACCCAACTCGAGGAGGGGGCGACTATGGCTACACCTTC.

This clonotype has more than one count but fewer than ten. J is TRBJ2-2 and V is TRBV6-1; D unclear. CDR1 and CDR2 (germline): MNHNS, SASEGT. This CDR3 is built from 13 residues. Trimming stripped 7 bases from V and 2 bases from J, with 8 bases between. CDR3 residues: CASNGQNTGELFF. The CDR3 DNA sequence: TGTGCCAGCAACGGGCAAAACACCGGGGAGCTGTTTTTT.

The gene calls are TRBV5-1 and TRBJ2-3; 12 nucleotides line up with TRBD2. The CDR3 is made up of 16 amino acids. V lost 4 bases and J lost 5; bases outside the gene matches: 8. Germline-derived CDR1 and CDR2 are SGHRS and YFSETQ. The CDR3 bases are TGCGCCAGCAGCCATCCGGGACTAGCGGGCATAGATACGCAGTATTTT. It is translated as CASSHPGLAGIDTQYF.

This clonotype was picked up a small number of times. J is TRBJ2-7 and V is TRBV3-1; D possibly uses TRBD1 or TRBD2 (6 bases each). Trimming left V 1 base short and J 1 base short, with 11 bases between. This CDR3 comprises 15 residues. In germline, CDR1 is LGHDT, CDR2 YNNKEL (reference sequence). The CDR3 bases are TGTGCCAGCAGCCAAGGAGGAGGGGGATCCTACGAGCAGTACTTC. Translation gives CASSQGGGGSYEQYF.

In this sample, this clonotype turned up many times. The J gene is TRBJ2-3, the V gene TRBV20-1; D not certain. The germline V gene has CDR1 DFQATT and CDR2 SNEGSKA (reference sequence). Trimming removed 3 bases at V and 2 bases at J, with 3 bases between. The CDR3 is 11 amino acids. DNA of the CDR3: TGCAGTGCTAGCCTCACAGATACGCAGTATTTT. It specifies CSASLTDTQYF.

This clonotype has more than one count but fewer than ten. V usage is TRBV7-8 and J usage is TRBJ2-1; 11 bases agree with TRBD2. This CDR3 is built from 15 residues. The germline V gene encodes CDR1 SGHVS and CDR2 FQNEAQ. The V gene end was trimmed by 7 bases and the J gene end by 5 bases; junction bases not matched to a gene: 7. CDR3 coding DNA: TGTGCCAGCACGAGACTAGCGGGAATCGACAATGAGCAGTTCTTC. Amino acid sequence: CASTRLAGIDNEQFF.

This clonotype has just a few counts. The chain carries TRBV6-5 and TRBJ2-7; D possibly corresponds to TRBD1 (5 bases). Trimming removed 8 bases from V and 6 bases from J, with 14 bases in between. CDR1 and CDR2 from the germline V gene are MNHEY and SVGAGI. There are 12 residues in the CDR3. The CDR3 DNA sequence: TGTGCCAGCCTAGGGGCAGGTCGCGAGCAGTACTTC. It specifies CASLGAGREQYF.

The chain combines TRBV6-5 with TRBJ1-1; perhaps TRBD1 as D (5 bases). Per germline, CDR1 MNHEY and CDR2 SVGAGI. The CDR3 sequence is 16 residues long. V gave up 4 bases and J gave up 3 bases, with 18 bases separating them. The CDR3 loop is CASSWRGPPLDTEAFF. The CDR3 bases are TGTGCCAGCAGTTGGCGGGGCCCTCCGTTGGACACTGAAGCTTTCTTT.

The chain carries TRBV12-3 or TRBV12-4 and TRBJ2-3; TRBD2 agrees at 7 bases. The ends lost 6 bases at V and 2 bases at J; junction bases unmatched: 14. This CDR3 is built from 17 residues. The CDR3 coding sequence is TGTGCCAGCAGCCTGACCTGGACTAGACGAAACACAGATACGCAGTATTTT. As protein: CASSLTWTRRNTDTQYF.

This clonotype has only a few counts. The rearrangement uses TRBV4-3 and TRBJ2-3; no definite D call. The V gene's germline CDR1 is LGHNA and CDR2 YSLEER. This CDR3 comprises 15 residues. The germline V and J ends were trimmed by 3 bases and 0 bases, with 10 bases remaining between them. In nucleotides, the CDR3 is TGCGCCAGCAGCCAGCGGAAGTTTAGCACAGATACGCAGTATTTT. It encodes CASSQRKFSTDTQYF.

CDR3 sequence reads: CASRPGLAGDTQYF. The CDR3 DNA reads as TGTGCCAGCAGACCGGGGCTAGCGGGGGATACGCAGTATTTT. The chain joins TRBV6-1 to TRBJ2-3; 9 bases match TRBD2. Germline V lookup: CDR1 MNHNS, CDR2 SASEGT. J was trimmed by 6 bases and V by 6 bases; bases with no gene match: 7. The CDR3 spans 14 residues.

The chain combines TRBV5-1 with TRBJ2-2; a weak D match, TRBD1 (5 bases). Trimming stripped 0 bases from V and 4 bases from J, with 7 bases between. The CDR3 loop spans 14 amino acids. Germline V gives CDR1 SGHRS, CDR2 YFSETQ. CDR3 sequence: CASSLEGATGELFF. The CDR3 bases are TGCGCCAGCAGCTTGGAAGGGGCCACCGGGGAGCTGTTTTTT.

The V and J genes are TRBV18 and TRBJ1-1; the D is unclear. Trimming cost V 6 bases and J 1 base, with 9 bases left between them. The germline gives CDR1 KGHSH, CDR2 LQKENI. CDR3 length: 13 amino acids. Here the CDR3 DNA reads TGTGCCAGCTCGGCACAAGGGAACACTGAAGCTTTCTTT. It yields the protein CASSAQGNTEAFF. Full variable domain (rest looked up from reference TRBV18 and TRBJ1-1): NAGVMQNPRHLVRRRGQEARLRCSPMKGHSHVYWYRQLPEEGLKFMVYLQKENIIDESGMPKERFSAEFPKEGPSILRIQQVVRGDSAAYFCASSAQGNTEAFFGQGTRLTVV.

This clonotype was picked up a small number of times. CDR3 sequence reads: CASNRDRGETQYF. The CDR3 bases are TGTGCCAGCAATCGGGACAGGGGAGAGACCCAGTACTTC. The rearrangement uses TRBV12-3 or TRBV12-4 and TRBJ2-5, with 10 bases that match TRBD1. After removal of 7 bases from V and 4 bases from J, the junction contained 3 bases not matched to a gene. The CDR3 is 13 residues long.